This entry lists 12 T cell receptor beta chains sequenced from one sample in a study of CXCR3-negative and CXCR3-positive naive CD8 T cells. The study made its TRB cDNA libraries by 5' RACE, adding UMI labels. From its re-call of the 5' RACE reads, TCRdb lists each CDR3 protein once, without DNA. The listing contains some 130,000 distinct CDR3 sequences. The sequenced sample was naive CXCR3- CD8+ T cells from blood. Subset reported: CD45RO-CCR7+CD27+CD95- naive CD8+ T cells lacking CXCR3 (TNR3-). These receptors were obtained from a human donor in good health. Some clones in this sample may be carry-over from other donors' samples.

The rearrangement joins TRBV28 to TRBJ1-3. Germline V gene data show CDR1 as MDHEN and CDR2 as SYDVKM. The CDR3 has 17 amino acids. CDR3 protein: CASSPPGGGRSGNTIYF.

This chain uses TRBV5-1 with TRBJ2-3; TCRdb returns TRBD2, unconfirmable since there is no DNA. Germline V CDR1 and CDR2: SGHRS, YFSETQ. CDR3 length: 12 amino acids. The CDR3 loop reads CASRSEADTQYF.

The rearrangement uses TRBV7-9 and TRBJ2-3; TCRdb names TRBD2, which stays unverified in the absence of DNA. The length of the CDR3 is 16 residues. In germline, CDR1 is SEHNR, CDR2 FQNEAQ (reference sequence). CDR3 sequence reads: CASSPLAGANTDTQYF.

The chain carries TRBV6-5 and TRBJ2-7. This CDR3 contains 11 residues. Germline lookup yields CDR1 MNHEY and CDR2 SVGAGI. The CDR3 loop reads CASSYLGEQYF.

The V call is TRBV6-5, the J call TRBJ2-7; TCRdb selects TRBD1, and the lack of DNA leaves this call unchecked. Per germline, CDR1 MNHEY and CDR2 SVGAGI. This CDR3 has 16 residues. CDR3 amino acids: CASSYSRAGGGYEQYF.

J is TRBJ2-1 and V is TRBV7-8; TCRdb indicates TRBD1, and absent DNA this call remains unverified. The CDR3 totals 16 residues. The germline V gene has CDR1 SGHVS and CDR2 FQNEAQ. The CDR3 sequence is CASSFSGTSSYNEQFF.

J is TRBJ1-4 and V is TRBV28. This CDR3 is 15 amino acids long. Germline V lookup: CDR1 MDHEN, CDR2 SYDVKM. Here the CDR3 reads CASSLGRRRNEKLFF. Together with reference TRBV28 and TRBJ1-4, the CDR3 gives the full variable domain: DVKVTQSSRYLVKRTGEKVFLECVQDMDHENMFWYRQDPGLGLRLIYFSYDVKMKEKGDIPEGYSVSREKKERFSLILESASTNQTSMYLCASSLGRRRNEKLFFGSGTQLSVL.

This chain uses TRBV12-3 or TRBV12-4 with TRBJ2-1. The CDR3 runs to 12 residues. The CDR3 sequence is CASSFEQREQFF.

This chain uses TRBV7-2 with TRBJ2-3; there is no DNA to check the TCRdb D call of TRBD2. CDR1 is SGHTA and CDR2 is FQGNSA in the germline V gene. The CDR3 has 15 residues. CDR3 sequence reads: CASSLMAGGLDTQYF.

The chain uses TRBV28 and TRBJ2-1; there is no DNA to check the TCRdb D call of TRBD2. The CDR3 length is 14 residues. Germline CDR1 is MDHEN and CDR2 is SYDVKM. CDR3 residues: CASSPRLAEDEQFF. Combining the CDR3 with reference TRBV28 and TRBJ2-1 gives the whole variable domain DVKVTQSSRYLVKRTGEKVFLECVQDMDHENMFWYRQDPGLGLRLIYFSYDVKMKEKGDIPEGYSVSREKKERFSLILESASTNQTSMYLCASSPRLAEDEQFFGPGTRLTVL.

The V gene is TRBV5-1, the J gene TRBJ1-1. CDR1 is SGHRS and CDR2 is YFSETQ in the germline V gene. The CDR3 totals 15 residues. CDR3 sequence reads: CASSWDSSSGTEAFF.

The CDR3: CASSQDGADRGYSPLHF. The rearrangement uses TRBV4-2 and TRBJ1-6; TCRdb proposes TRBD1, but this gene call is untestable without DNA. This CDR3 contains 17 residues. Germline CDR1 reads LGHNA; CDR2 reads YNFKEQ.